A selection of T cell receptor beta chains follows, all from one sample in a study of cytomegalovirus exposure and HLA in healthy donors. The assay was immunoSEQ multiplex PCR, and TCRdb's table has in-frame clones only and misses some. The table lists 60,000 to 85,000 clones, roughly 76% of them singletons. Sequencing was done on a sample of PBMCs. The receptor set was obtained from a male donor in good health and CMV-seropositive. Each CDR3 is given with its conserved first and last residue. The order of the fields is D gene, clone size, J gene, V gene, CDR3 length, CDR3 DNA, CDR3 protein. The D gene is left open where the match is weak. Not all rows give a size; the values are once, few, many and, for expanded clones, a class.

D gene: NA
clone size: NA
J gene: TRBJ1-4
V gene: TRBV18
CDR3 length: 16
CDR3 DNA: TGTGCCAGCTCACCAACAGGCGGGGGCCGGGTAGAAAAACTGTTTTTT
CDR3 protein: CASSPTGGGRVEKLFF

D gene: TRBD1
clone size: NA
J gene: TRBJ1-2
V gene: TRBV10-3
CDR3 length: 14
CDR3 DNA: TGTGCCATCATGTCGACAGGGGGCCTCTATGGCTACACCTTC
CDR3 protein: CAIMSTGGLYGYTF

D gene: TRBD2
clone size: once
J gene: TRBJ2-2
V gene: TRBV7-9
CDR3 length: 17
CDR3 DNA: TGTGCCAGCAGTATTGGGACTAGCGGGAGTATCACCGGGGAGCTGTTTTTT
CDR3 protein: CASSIGTSGSITGELFF

D gene: NA
clone size: NA
J gene: TRBJ2-3
V gene: TRBV2
CDR3 length: 14
CDR3 DNA: TGTGCCAGCAAAGGGGGGGCCTTCTCAGATACGCAGTATTTT
CDR3 protein: CASKGGAFSDTQYF

D gene: TRBD2
clone size: NA
J gene: TRBJ2-5
V gene: TRBV11-2
CDR3 length: 18
CDR3 DNA: TGTGCCAGCAGCTTCCGACTAGCGGGAGGGCCAAGAGAAGAGACCCAGTACTTC
CDR3 protein: CASSFRLAGGPREETQYF

D gene: NA
clone size: NA
J gene: TRBJ2-7
V gene: TRBV7-9
CDR3 length: 11
CDR3 DNA: TGTTCCAGCAGCTATACCTACGAGCAGTACTTC
CDR3 protein: CSSSYTYEQYF

D gene: NA
clone size: once
J gene: TRBJ1-3
V gene: TRBV5-1
CDR3 length: 14
CDR3 DNA: TGCGCCAGCAGCTTGGGGGGCGCTGGAAACACCATATATTTT
CDR3 protein: CASSLGGAGNTIYF

D gene: NA
clone size: few
J gene: TRBJ2-7
V gene: TRBV27
CDR3 length: 13
CDR3 DNA: TGTGCCAGCAGTTTTAATTCTGCCTACGAGCAGTACTTC
CDR3 protein: CASSFNSAYEQYF

D gene: TRBD1
clone size: NA
J gene: TRBJ1-2
V gene: TRBV5-4
CDR3 length: 15
CDR3 DNA: TGTGCCAGCAGCTCTGAGACAGGGACGGTCTATGGCTACACCTTC
CDR3 protein: CASSSETGTVYGYTF

D gene: NA
clone size: NA
J gene: TRBJ1-5
V gene: TRBV2
CDR3 length: 15
CDR3 DNA: TGTGCCAGCGGAGCCGGCGTAGGGGGTGGGCAGCCCCAGCATTTT
CDR3 protein: CASGAGVGGGQPQHF

D gene: TRBD1
clone size: NA
J gene: TRBJ2-7
V gene: TRBV5-1
CDR3 length: 14
CDR3 DNA: TGCGCCAGCTCACCGGGACAGGGGGTTGGGGAGCAGTACTTC
CDR3 protein: CASSPGQGVGEQYF

D gene: TRBD2
clone size: few
J gene: TRBJ2-2
V gene: TRBV6-4
CDR3 length: 17
CDR3 DNA: TGTGCCAGCGCTCGGGGAGCGGGGGACGCGAACACCGGGGAGCTGTTTTTT
CDR3 protein: CASARGAGDANTGELFF

D gene: NA
clone size: NA
J gene: TRBJ1-3
V gene: TRBV18
CDR3 length: 15
CDR3 DNA: TGTGCCAGCTCACCGCCGGGACAATCTGGAAACACCATATATTTT
CDR3 protein: CASSPPGQSGNTIYF

D gene: NA
clone size: NA
J gene: TRBJ2-3
V gene: TRBV7-2
CDR3 length: 16
CDR3 DNA: TGTGCCAGCAGCTTAGGGTTTGCGGACAGACGAGATACGCAGTATTTT
CDR3 protein: CASSLGFADRRDTQYF

D gene: NA
clone size: NA
J gene: TRBJ1-6
V gene: TRBV2
CDR3 length: 16
CDR3 DNA: TGTGCCAGCAGTCCACGCCGGGGGGAGAGGAATTCACCCCTCCACTTT
CDR3 protein: CASSPRRGERNSPLHF

D gene: NA
clone size: NA
J gene: TRBJ2-5
V gene: TRBV6-5
CDR3 length: 12
CDR3 DNA: TGTGCCAGCAGTGGAGGGGAAGAGACCCAGTACTTC
CDR3 protein: CASSGGEETQYF

D gene: NA
clone size: NA
J gene: TRBJ2-7
V gene: TRBV27
CDR3 length: 15
CDR3 DNA: TGTGCCAGCAGCCAACCCGGCGACTCACCCTACGAGCAGTACTTC
CDR3 protein: CASSQPGDSPYEQYF

D gene: TRBD2
clone size: NA
J gene: TRBJ2-1
V gene: TRBV5-4
CDR3 length: 15
CDR3 DNA: TGTGCCAGCAGCTTAGAACTAGCGGGGAACAATGAGCAGTTCTTC
CDR3 protein: CASSLELAGNNEQFF